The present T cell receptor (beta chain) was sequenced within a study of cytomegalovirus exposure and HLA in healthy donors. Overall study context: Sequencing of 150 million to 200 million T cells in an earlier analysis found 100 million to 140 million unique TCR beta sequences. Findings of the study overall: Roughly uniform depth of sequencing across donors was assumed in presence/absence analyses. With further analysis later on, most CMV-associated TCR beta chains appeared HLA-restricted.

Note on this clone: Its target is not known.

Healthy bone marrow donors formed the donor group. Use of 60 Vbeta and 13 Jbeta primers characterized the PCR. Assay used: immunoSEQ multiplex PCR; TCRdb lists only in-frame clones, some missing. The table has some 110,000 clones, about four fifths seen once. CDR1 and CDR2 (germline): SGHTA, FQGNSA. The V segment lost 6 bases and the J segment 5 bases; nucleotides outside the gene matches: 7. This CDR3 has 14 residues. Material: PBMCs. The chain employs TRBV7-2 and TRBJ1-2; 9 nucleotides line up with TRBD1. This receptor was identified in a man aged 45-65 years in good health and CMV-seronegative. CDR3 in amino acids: CASRPGQGPYGYTF. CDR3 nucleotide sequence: TGTGCCAGCAGACCGGGACAGGGACCTTATGGCTACACCTTC.